The clone carrying this T cell receptor (beta chain) appeared many times. The antigen remains unidentified. The sample originates from a study of T-cell memory formation after mild COVID-19. This CDR3 is 13 amino acids long. Looked up from germline, CDR1 is LNHNV and CDR2 is YYDKDF (reference sequence). The J segment lost 8 bases and the V segment lost 2 bases, leaving 0 bases of the junction unmatched. TCRdb re-derived calls from the 5' RACE reads in MiXCR, one entry per CDR3 protein. The sample carries approximately 400,000 distinct CDR3 sequences, under 20% recorded once. Study-wide results and limits: Among clones contracting day 15 to 85, CD4/CD8 was balanced, whereas later expanders leaned CD4+.

Sequencing was carried out using PBMCs or a T cell subset sorted from them (not recorded which). The TCR was taken from a man between 18 and 29 years old who had mild COVID-19 (a few samples of this study predate the infection). Cell type and time point are not known. The rearrangement links TRBV15 to TRBJ1-6; 7 nucleotides align to TRBD1. In nucleotides, the CDR3 is TGTGCCACCAGCAGAACAGGGGATTCACCCCTCCACTTT. It codes for CATSRTGDSPLHF.